This TCR beta chain was recovered during a study of blood T cell repertoires in COVID-19. CDR3 size: 14 residues. V gave up 1 base and J gave up 7 bases, with 8 bases separating them. Germline CDR1 MGHDK, CDR2 SYGVNS. This clone was counted between two and nine times. The method was immunoSEQ multiplex PCR; TCRdb's version includes in-frame clones alone and lacks a portion of them. Of 150,000 to 200,000 clones detected, 88% appear once; the ten largest clones hold approximately 9%. This chain uses TRBV25-1 with TRBJ1-6; D perhaps matches TRBD1 (5 bases). Sequencing was performed on PBMCs or T cells enriched from blood (not recorded which). The source is a woman aged 18-29 years who had recovered from COVID-19. The CDR3 here is CASSESGSNSPLHF. The CDR3, as DNA: TGTGCCAGCAGTGAATCAGGGTCGAATTCACCCCTCCACTTT.